This T cell receptor (beta chain) came from a study of T cell responses to AZD1222 COVID-19 vaccine. Sequencing used immunoSEQ multiplex PCR; TCRdb keeps in-frame clones, though not all of them. The data contain about 99,000 clones, approximately 89% of them singletons. Germline CDR1 MNHNS, CDR2 SASEGT. V dropped 3 bases and J dropped 2; count of bases not matched to a gene: 1. The CDR3 totals 13 residues. Of note for this clone: The antigen remains unidentified.

Study results and caveats: At 160-218 and 743-854, vaccine-associated CD4 TCRs were dominant, and they spanned spike. At baseline, just five to seven AZD1222 recipients tested seropositive.

This TCR derives from an adult who received the MenACWY meningococcal vaccine as a control. The input for sequencing was peripheral blood, taken 28 days after the second dose of the MenACWY control vaccine. The chain carries TRBV6-1 and TRBJ2-7; 7 bases are shared with TRBD1. CDR3 region: CASSEDRTYEQYF. For the CDR3, the DNA is TGTGCCAGCAGTGAGGACAGGACCTACGAGCAGTACTTC.